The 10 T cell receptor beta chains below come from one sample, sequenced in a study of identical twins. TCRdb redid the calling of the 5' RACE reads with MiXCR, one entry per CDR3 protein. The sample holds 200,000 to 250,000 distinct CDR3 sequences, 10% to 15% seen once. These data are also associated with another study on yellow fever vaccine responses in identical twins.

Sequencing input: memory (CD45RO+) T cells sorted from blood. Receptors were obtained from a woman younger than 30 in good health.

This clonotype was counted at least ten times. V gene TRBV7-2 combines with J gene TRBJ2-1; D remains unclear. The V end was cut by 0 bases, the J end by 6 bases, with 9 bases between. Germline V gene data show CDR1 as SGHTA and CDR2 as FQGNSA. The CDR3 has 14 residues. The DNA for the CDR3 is TGTGCCAGCAGCTTAGCAGGGTTGAGCAATGAGCAGTTCTTC. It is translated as CASSLAGLSNEQFF.

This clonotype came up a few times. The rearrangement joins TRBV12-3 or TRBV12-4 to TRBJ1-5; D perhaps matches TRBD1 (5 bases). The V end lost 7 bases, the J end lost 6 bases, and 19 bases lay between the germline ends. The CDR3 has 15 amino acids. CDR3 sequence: CASKPGLEHGQPQHF. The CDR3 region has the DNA TGTGCCAGCAAACCGGGACTGGAACATGGTCAGCCCCAGCATTTT.

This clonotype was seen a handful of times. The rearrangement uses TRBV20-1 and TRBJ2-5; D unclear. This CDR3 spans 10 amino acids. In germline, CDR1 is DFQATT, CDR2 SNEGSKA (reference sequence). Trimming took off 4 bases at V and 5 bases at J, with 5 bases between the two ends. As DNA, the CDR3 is TGCAGTGCTAAACAGGAGACCCAGTACTTC. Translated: CSAKQETQYF.

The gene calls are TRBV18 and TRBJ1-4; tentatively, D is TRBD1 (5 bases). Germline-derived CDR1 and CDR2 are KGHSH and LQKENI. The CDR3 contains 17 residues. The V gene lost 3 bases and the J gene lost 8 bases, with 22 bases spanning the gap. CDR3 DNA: TGTGCCAGCTCACCCCCTCCTGGGGGTCTTCGGCGGGAAAAACTGTTTTTT. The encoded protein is CASSPPPGGLRREKLFF.

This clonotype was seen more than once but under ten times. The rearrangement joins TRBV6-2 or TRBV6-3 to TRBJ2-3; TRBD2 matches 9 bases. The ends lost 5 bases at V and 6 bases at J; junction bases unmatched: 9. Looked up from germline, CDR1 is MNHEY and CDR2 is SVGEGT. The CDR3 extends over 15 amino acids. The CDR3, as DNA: TGTGCCAGCAGTGTTGCGGGAGGGTTCGACGATACGCAGTATTTT. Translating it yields CASSVAGGFDDTQYF.

The CDR3 spells CASSVDRGGLTDTQYF. The CDR3 DNA reads as TGTGCCAGCAGCGTAGATCGGGGGGGCCTTACAGATACGCAGTATTTT. The chain links TRBV9 to TRBJ2-3; 8 bases are shared with TRBD2. Germline CDR1 SGDLS, CDR2 YYNGEE. The V segment lost 0 bases and the J segment 3 bases; nucleotides outside the gene matches: 6. The CDR3 is 16 residues long.

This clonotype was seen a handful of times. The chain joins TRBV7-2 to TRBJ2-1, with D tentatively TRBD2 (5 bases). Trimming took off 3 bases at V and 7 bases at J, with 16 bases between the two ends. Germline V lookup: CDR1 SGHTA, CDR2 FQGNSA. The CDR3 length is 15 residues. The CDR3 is CASSLSQRRTNEQFF. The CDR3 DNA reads TGTGCCAGCAGCTTGTCGCAGCGGCGAACGAATGAGCAGTTCTTC.

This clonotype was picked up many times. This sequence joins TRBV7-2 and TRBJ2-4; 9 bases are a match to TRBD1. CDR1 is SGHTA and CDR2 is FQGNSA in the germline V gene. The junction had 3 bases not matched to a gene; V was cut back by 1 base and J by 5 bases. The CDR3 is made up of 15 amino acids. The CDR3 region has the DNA TGTGCCAGCAGCTTAGTAGGGACAGGGCAAAACATTCAGTACTTC. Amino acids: CASSLVGTGQNIQYF.

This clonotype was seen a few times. The CDR3 is CASSLVGQAVMGEQFF. DNA of the CDR3: TGCGCCAGCAGCTTGGTGGGACAGGCCGTCATGGGTGAGCAGTTCTTC. J is TRBJ2-1 and V is TRBV5-1, with 8 bases aligning to TRBD1. The V segment lost 0 bases and the J segment 9 bases; nucleotides outside the gene matches: 11. Germline V CDR1 and CDR2: SGHRS, YFSETQ. This CDR3 comprises 16 residues.

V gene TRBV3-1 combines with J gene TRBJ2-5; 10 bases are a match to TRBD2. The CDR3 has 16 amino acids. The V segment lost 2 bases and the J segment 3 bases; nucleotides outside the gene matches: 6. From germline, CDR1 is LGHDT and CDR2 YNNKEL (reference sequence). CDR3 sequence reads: CASSQLSGRGEETQYF. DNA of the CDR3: TGTGCCAGCAGCCAACTAAGCGGGAGGGGAGAAGAGACCCAGTACTTC.